Listed below are T cell receptor beta chains from one sample, sequenced in a study of regulatory T cells in long-lasting Graves disease. TCRdb independently ran MiXCR on the multiplex PCR reads; one entry per CDR3 protein. The table includes about 540,000 distinct CDR3 sequences, roughly 13% detected once. These same records also appear under a second study, on T cells in Graves' hyperthyroidism and ophthalmopathy.

This specimen was peripheral blood mononuclear cells (PBMCs), taken at new diagnosis, from a patient treated with antithyroid drugs. These receptors originate from a man in his thirties or forties with Graves disease. Each CDR3 is given with its conserved first and last residue. A D gene is named only where the DNA matches it firmly. Only some rows state a clone size, as once, few, many or a class for expanded clones.

DNA	CDR3	V	J	D	length	size
TGTGCCACCAGTGCCACCGGGGCCCCAGATACGCAGTATTTT	CATSATGAPDTQYF	TRBV24-1	TRBJ2-3	-	14	few
TGTGCCAGCAGTGTTGACAGGGGTAATAACTACGAGCAGTACTTC	CASSVDRGNNYEQYF	TRBV6-6	TRBJ2-7	TRBD1	15	-
TGTGCTAGTGCCTCACGGGATACGCAGTATTTT	CASASRDTQYF	TRBV12-5	TRBJ2-3	-	11	many
TGTGCCAGTAGTAAAGTAGCGGGAGTAGGGAACGAGCAGTACTTC	CASSKVAGVGNEQYF	TRBV19	TRBJ2-7	TRBD2	15	-
TGTGCCAGCAGTTATGAGGGATCAGAGACCCAGTACTTC	CASSYEGSETQYF	TRBV6-2/TRBV6-3	TRBJ2-5	-	13	few
TGTGCCAGCTCATGGTCGCCGGCTCCTTCTGGGGCCAACGTCCTGACTTTC	CASSWSPAPSGANVLTF	TRBV18	TRBJ2-6	-	17	-
TGCGCCAGCAGCCTGGGGACCCCCGCGCGGGAGCTGTTTTTT	CASSLGTPARELFF	TRBV5-1	TRBJ2-2	-	14	many
TGTGCCAGCAGGCGCACAGGGGGCACTCTAGCTAACTATGGCTACACCTTC	CASRRTGGTLANYGYTF	TRBV6-1	TRBJ1-2	TRBD1	17	few
TGTGCCAGCAGTGCCTTTTACAATGAGCAGTTCTTC	CASSAFYNEQFF	TRBV28	TRBJ2-1	-	12	many
TGTGCCAGCAGTTTGGCTAGCCTGCCCCCAAAAAACATTCAGTACTTC	CASSLASLPPKNIQYF	TRBV12-3/TRBV12-4	TRBJ2-4	-	16	many
TGTGCCAGTAGTATCAGCCGCACGACCGGGGAGCTGTTTTTT	CASSISRTTGELFF	TRBV19	TRBJ2-2	-	14	many
TGCAGTGCTGAGGGGACATCAACCTACGAGCAGTACTTC	CSAEGTSTYEQYF	TRBV20-1	TRBJ2-7	-	13	many
TGTGCCAGCAGGGGGAGACAGGCGGGGGAGACCCAGTACTTC	CASRGRQAGETQYF	TRBV2	TRBJ2-5	-	14	many
TGTGCCAGCAGCGATACAGGGGGGAGCAATCAGCCCCAGCATTTT	CASSDTGGSNQPQHF	TRBV3-1	TRBJ1-5	TRBD1	15	many
TGTGCCAGCAGGGGAAGGGCGGCTAACTATGGCTACACCTTC	CASRGRAANYGYTF	TRBV2	TRBJ1-2	-	14	many
TGTGCCAGCAGCTTAGACACCACAGCGCCCCAGCATTTT	CASSLDTTAPQHF	TRBV7-8	TRBJ1-5	-	13	many
TGCAGTGCTAGGTTGGGCGGGAGGATAGCCAGAGAGACCCAGTACTTC	CSARLGGRIARETQYF	TRBV20-1	TRBJ2-5	TRBD2	16	few
TGTGCCAGTAGTCTCGACAGTACCTATGGCTACACCTTC	CASSLDSTYGYTF	TRBV19	TRBJ1-2	-	13	many
TGCAGTGCTAGAGGGCCGGGGGGTGGAAACACCATATATTTT	CSARGPGGGNTIYF	TRBV20-1	TRBJ1-3	-	14	few
TGTGCCACGCAGGGTTTGGGCTATCAGCCCCAGCATTTT	CATQGLGYQPQHF	TRBV6-1	TRBJ1-5	-	13	many
TGTACCAGTAGCCAGGGGCGCAGGAACACTGAAGCTTTCTTT	CTSSQGRRNTEAFF	TRBV19	TRBJ1-1	-	14	few
TGTGCCTGGAGCGGACGGGGATCCTACAATGAGCAGTTCTTC	CAWSGRGSYNEQFF	TRBV30	TRBJ2-1	-	14	-
TGTGCCAGCAGTTCTTTAGCGGGGTACTACTACAATGAGCAGTTCTTC	CASSSLAGYYYNEQFF	TRBV27	TRBJ2-1	TRBD2	16	many
TGTGCCAGCAGTCCACTAGCGGGAGGGGCGGATACGCAGTATTTT	CASSPLAGGADTQYF	TRBV12-3/TRBV12-4	TRBJ2-3	TRBD2	15	many
TGTGCCAGCTCACCACCGGCCGGGATCTCCTACAATGAGCAGTTCTTC	CASSPPAGISYNEQFF	TRBV18	TRBJ2-1	-	16	few
TGTGCCAGCAGTTTTAAGGGGCGCACAGATACGCAGTATTTT	CASSFKGRTDTQYF	TRBV12-3/TRBV12-4	TRBJ2-3	-	14	-
TGCGCCAGCAGTGAGCCGTTAGCGGGGTTCACAGATACGCAGTATTTT	CASSEPLAGFTDTQYF	TRBV10-1	TRBJ2-3	TRBD2	16	-
TGTGCCAGCAGCGTACTGGGGCCGGGGGAGACCCAGTACTTC	CASSVLGPGETQYF	TRBV2	TRBJ2-5	-	14	many
TGTGCCAGCAGTTTAGCGGGAGGGGTGCAGTACTTC	CASSLAGGVQYF	TRBV6-5	TRBJ2-7	TRBD2	12	many
TGCAGTGCCCCTTGGGGGACCTCCTACAATGAGCAGTTCTTC	CSAPWGTSYNEQFF	TRBV20-1	TRBJ2-1	-	14	few
TGTGCCACCAGCAGGGACAGGGAATACACCGGGGAGCTGTTTTTT	CATSRDREYTGELFF	TRBV15	TRBJ2-2	TRBD1	15	many
TGTGCCAGCAGCTTAGCGCTGACAGGGATACAGACCCAGTACTTC	CASSLALTGIQTQYF	TRBV7-9	TRBJ2-5	TRBD1	15	few
TGTGCCAGCAGCGTAGAACCCTCACCGACCACCGGGGAGCTGTTTTTT	CASSVEPSPTTGELFF	TRBV9	TRBJ2-2	-	16	-
TGTGCCAGCAGTTCTGCCCAAAGACTAGCGGGACGCGAGCAGTACTTC	CASSSAQRLAGREQYF	TRBV6-5	TRBJ2-7	TRBD2	16	many
TGCGCCAGCAGCTCGTGGACTCTCCTGGGGGGTGGCTACACCTTC	CASSSWTLLGGGYTF	TRBV5-1	TRBJ1-2	-	15	few
TGTGCCAGCAGTGAAGCCTCGGGCAATCAGCCCCAGCATTTT	CASSEASGNQPQHF	TRBV2	TRBJ1-5	-	14	many
TGTGCCAGCACGAACACCGGGGAGCTGTTTTTT	CASTNTGELFF	TRBV27	TRBJ2-2	-	11	many
TGCAGTGCTGGAGGGGGACAGACCCAGTACTTC	CSAGGGQTQYF	TRBV20-1	TRBJ2-5	-	11	many
TGTGCCAGCCGACTCCCTAGGAGAGGCACCGGGGAGCTGTTTTTT	CASRLPRRGTGELFF	TRBV14	TRBJ2-2	-	15	few
TGTGCCAGCGGCCGACGGATCACAGATACGCAGTATTTT	CASGRRITDTQYF	TRBV27	TRBJ2-3	-	13	-
TGTGCCAGCAGCTTTGGTCCAGGAACCACTGAAGCTTTCTTT	CASSFGPGTTEAFF	TRBV5-6	TRBJ1-1	-	14	-
TGTGCCAGCAGCTTGACAGGGGGAGGTCAGCCCCAGCATTTT	CASSLTGGGQPQHF	TRBV19	TRBJ1-5	TRBD1	14	many
TGTGCCAGCAGACCACAGGGGAACACTGAAGCTTTCTTT	CASRPQGNTEAFF	TRBV12-3/TRBV12-4	TRBJ1-1	-	13	many
TGCAGCGTTGAGGTCGGGCAGGACCACGAGCAGTACTTC	CSVEVGQDHEQYF	TRBV29-1	TRBJ2-7	-	13	many
TGCAGTGCCAGTGTAGCGGGAGGGTCCTACAATGAGCAGTTCTTC	CSASVAGGSYNEQFF	TRBV20-1	TRBJ2-1	TRBD2	15	many
TGCGCCAGCAGCGAGACAGGGGGACTGGAAGCAGATACGCAGTATTTT	CASSETGGLEADTQYF	TRBV5-1	TRBJ2-3	TRBD1	16	few
TGTGCCACCAGTCAGGCCAAGGAGACCCAGTACTTC	CATSQAKETQYF	TRBV24-1	TRBJ2-5	-	12	many
TGTGCCAGCAGCCACCGGGCAGGTAATGAGCAGTTCTTC	CASSHRAGNEQFF	TRBV5-4	TRBJ2-1	-	13	-
TGTGCCAGCTCACCACCGTCGTATAGGGGGGTCTACGAGCAGTACTTC	CASSPPSYRGVYEQYF	TRBV18	TRBJ2-7	-	16	-
TGCGCCAGCAGCTTGGGGGGACAGTGGCGGTACGAGCAGTACTTC	CASSLGGQWRYEQYF	TRBV5-1	TRBJ2-7	TRBD1	15	many
TGTGCCAGCAGCCGACGGACAGGGCTATTGTACACTGAAGCTTTCTTT	CASSRRTGLLYTEAFF	TRBV3-1	TRBJ1-1	TRBD1	16	many
TGTGCCAGCAGAAACAGTGGAAATTCACCCCTCCACTTT	CASRNSGNSPLHF	TRBV27	TRBJ1-6	-	13	many
TGTGCCAGCAGTTTGGAGAGCGGGACCTACAATGAGCAGTTCTTC	CASSLESGTYNEQFF	TRBV27	TRBJ2-1	TRBD2	15	many